This TCR beta chain was recorded in a study of T cells in Graves' hyperthyroidism and ophthalmopathy. V lost 0 bases, J lost 5 bases, and 10 bases lay in between. This CDR3 spans 13 amino acids. CDR1 and CDR2 from the germline V gene are DFQATT and SNEGSKA (reference sequence). RNA transcripts served as the template for amplifying TCR beta CDR3 regions. RT-PCR in the first round (using the HTBI primer set) targeted the TCR CDR3. TCRdb passed the multiplex PCR reads through MiXCR, listing each CDR3 protein once. The table records 310,000 or so distinct CDR3 sequences, approximately 15% of them present only once. Broader study findings: Most thyroid clonotypes expanded above 0.001 were also detected in blood.

This clonotype was counted at least ten times. The antigen remains undetermined. The sample taken for sequencing was blood. The receptor was isolated from a woman in her fifties or sixties with Graves' ophthalmopathy. This chain links TRBV20-1 with TRBJ1-1, with D perhaps TRBD1 (5 bases). CDR3 sequence: CSARDLGATEAFF. CDR3 DNA sequence: TGCAGTGCTAGAGATTTAGGGGCTACTGAAGCTTTCTTT.